This section outlines one TCR beta chain sequence together with its context. The antigen is undetermined. The V segment lost 5 bases and the J segment 6 bases; nucleotides outside the gene matches: 13. CDR3 length equals 16 residues. Germline-derived CDR1 and CDR2 are LNHDA and SQIVND (reference sequence). This entry is derived from a study of cytomegalovirus exposure and HLA in healthy donors. On the study more broadly: Among around 170 million T cells, an earlier analysis found roughly 110 million unique TCR beta sequences. General study results and limits: Confirmation was obtained in vitro that three CMV-associated chains are specific for CMV antigens. Listed as cytomegalovirus-associated were 150 to 200 TCR beta chains.

The PCR was carried out with 60 Vbeta primers and 13 Jbeta primers. Assay: immunoSEQ multiplex PCR; the TCRdb copy retains only in-frame clones and omits some. This table holds about 140,000 clones, 80% to 85% found once. The chain employs TRBV19 and TRBJ2-1, with 7 positions matching TRBD1. Sequences were obtained from PBMCs. The source of this sequence is a male donor in good health and CMV-seropositive. CDR3 in amino acids: CASSLLTGDIFNEQFF. CDR3 sequence (DNA): TGTGCCAGTAGTTTATTAACAGGGGATATATTCAATGAGCAGTTCTTC. Using reference TRBV19 and TRBJ2-1 for the parts outside the CDR3, the full variable domain is DGGITQSPKYLFRKEGQNVTLSCEQNLNHDAMYWYRQDPGQGLRLIYYSQIVNDFQKGDIAEGYSVSREKKESFPLTVTSAQKNPTAFYLCASSLLTGDIFNEQFFGPGTRLTVL.